The 21 T cell receptor beta chains below were found in one sample sequenced in a study of healthy donors' naive CD4 and CD8 T cells. A linear amplification protocol produced the TCR libraries from roughly 0.5 ug of total RNA. TCRdb processed the reads anew with MiXCR; each CDR3 protein has one entry. The data show approximately 180,000 distinct CDR3 sequences, over 60% seen once. The sample consisted of naive CD4+ and CD8+ T cells sorted from blood, pooled from several donors. The receptors shown here come from a pool of human donors in good health; the sample pools cells from several healthy donors.

The chain combines TRBV19 with TRBJ1-5; 8 bases are shared with TRBD1. The V gene end was trimmed by 5 bases and the J gene end by 4 bases; junction bases not matched to a gene: 4. The CDR3 loop spans 14 amino acids. Per the germline V gene, CDR1 is LNHDA and CDR2 is SQIVND (reference sequence). CDR3 DNA sequence: TGTGCCAGTAGTTTCGGGACAGGTAATCAGCCCCAGCATTTT. Protein product: CASSFGTGNQPQHF.

V is TRBV29-1 and J is TRBJ1-5; 8 bases fit TRBD1. V lost 6 bases to trimming and J lost 5 bases; unmatched junction nucleotides: 9. The CDR3 spans 14 residues. The germline V gene has CDR1 SQVTM and CDR2 ANQGSEA. This CDR3 is CSVSTGGYDQPQHF. The CDR3 DNA reads as TGCAGCGTCTCCACAGGGGGTTACGATCAGCCCCAGCATTTT.

This chain connects TRBV29-1 to TRBJ2-1; the D is unclear. Germline lookup yields CDR1 SQVTM and CDR2 ANQGSEA. This CDR3 has 18 amino acids. V was shortened by 4 bases and J by 0 bases, with 22 bases between the two germline ends. The CDR3 DNA reads as TGCAGCGTTGTCACTCTTTTATCGGGCATGAGCTCCTACAATGAGCAGTTCTTC. This translates into CSVVTLLSGMSSYNEQFF.

This clonotype came up a few times. Germline and junction disagree at one end, which may indicate a read error. The genes are TRBV29-1 and TRBJ1-2; D is perhaps TRBD1 (5 bases). Germline lookup yields CDR1 SQVTM and CDR2 ANQGSEA. The CDR3 spans 11 residues. The CDR3 loop is CSVAVQGAPSF. CDR3 nucleotide sequence: TGCAGCGTTGCTGTCCAGGGCGCGCCAAGTTTC.

This clonotype was observed a handful of times. The chain has TRBV6-2 or TRBV6-3 and TRBJ1-2; D remains unclear. Germline values: CDR1 MNHEY, CDR2 SVGEGT. There are 12 residues in the CDR3. V lost 0 bases and J 8 bases, leaving 7 bases between the germline ends. CDR3 residues: CASSYSAVGYTF. DNA for the CDR3: TGTGCCAGCAGTTACTCGGCGGTCGGCTACACCTTC.

This clonotype showed up just a few times. The J gene is TRBJ2-1, the V gene TRBV19; TRBD2 matches 10 bases. The J segment lost 7 bases and the V segment lost 7 bases, leaving 13 bases of the junction unmatched. In germline, CDR1 is LNHDA, CDR2 SQIVND (reference sequence). The CDR3 totals 16 residues. The CDR3 region has the DNA TGTGCCAGTACCGATCACTCTAGCGGGAGTGTTAATGAGCAGTTCTTC. Protein: CASTDHSSGSVNEQFF.

The rearrangement joins TRBV27 to TRBJ2-7; 7 bases are shared with TRBD2. The CDR3 has 13 amino acids. Losses at the gene ends were 6 bases for V and 0 bases for J; bases not matched to a gene: 2. Germline CDR1 and CDR2: MNHEY and SMNVEV (reference sequence). CDR3 DNA: TGTGCCAGCAGCGGGAGGAGCTCCTACGAGCAGTACTTC. It is translated as CASSGRSSYEQYF.

The chain combines TRBV6-6 with TRBJ1-1; 8 bases are shared with TRBD1. Germline values: CDR1 MNHNY, CDR2 SVGAGI (reference sequence). There are 15 residues in the CDR3. V lost 0 bases, J lost 4 bases, and 4 bases stayed unmatched. In DNA, the CDR3 is TGTGCCAGCAGTTACTCCGGGACAGGCTTCACTGAAGCTTTCTTT. As protein: CASSYSGTGFTEAFF.

In this sample, this clonotype turned up once. The chain combines TRBV15 with TRBJ2-3, with a tentative D call TRBD1 (5 bases). In germline, CDR1 is LNHNV, CDR2 YYDKDF (reference sequence). The CDR3 sequence is 13 residues long. V was cut by 8 bases and J by 0 bases, with 9 bases left in between. This CDR3 reads CATRQRSTDTQYF. The CDR3 DNA sequence: TGTGCCACCCGACAGCGTAGCACAGATACGCAGTATTTT. Filled out from reference TRBV15 and TRBJ2-3, the complete variable domain reads DAMVIQNPRYQVTQFGKPVTLSCSQTLNHNVMYWYQQKSSQAPKLLFHYYDKDFNNEADTPDNFQSRRPNTSFCFLDIRSPGLGDTAMYLCATRQRSTDTQYFGPGTRLTVL.

The chain couples TRBV19 to TRBJ2-7, with D uncertain. The V end was cut by 6 bases, the J end by 0 bases, with 9 bases between. The CDR3 is 13 residues long. Germline CDR1 and CDR2: LNHDA and SQIVND (reference sequence). CDR3 region: CASSMPGSYEQYF. The CDR3 DNA is TGTGCCAGTAGCATGCCGGGCTCCTACGAGCAGTACTTC.

This clonotype has just a few counts. The gene calls are TRBV29-1 and TRBJ1-1; D is unresolved. Germline CDR1 reads SQVTM; CDR2 reads ANQGSEA. The V end was cut by 3 bases, the J end by 0 bases, with 8 bases between. The CDR3 is made up of 13 amino acids. The CDR3 spells CSVETILNTEAFF. The CDR3 coding sequence is TGCAGCGTTGAGACCATACTGAACACTGAAGCTTTCTTT.

The chain recombines TRBV11-2 with TRBJ2-3; D is ambiguous. Germline V gene data show CDR1 as SGHAT and CDR2 as FQNNGV. The CDR3 has 12 amino acids. V shed 8 bases and J shed 5 bases, with 11 bases lying between them. The DNA for the CDR3 is TGTGCCAGCCGATTTAATGGAGATACGCAGTATTTT. Its translation: CASRFNGDTQYF.

The chain has TRBV29-1 and TRBJ2-7; 13 nucleotides align to TRBD2. Germline CDR1 reads SQVTM; CDR2 reads ANQGSEA. The J segment lost 7 bases and the V segment lost 5 bases, leaving 2 bases of the junction unmatched. The CDR3 is made up of 12 amino acids. CDR3 loop: CSVRLAGGEQYF. CDR3 DNA: TGCAGCGTTCGACTAGCGGGGGGAGAGCAGTACTTC.

This clonotype appeared a few times. The rearrangement uses TRBV6-5 and TRBJ1-6; 7 bases line up with TRBD1. Germline V lookup: CDR1 MNHEY, CDR2 SVGAGI. This CDR3 is built from 16 residues. Trimming at V came to 6 bases and at J to 0 bases, leaving 5 bases not matched to a gene. The CDR3 region is CASSAGGSSYNSPLHF. The DNA of the CDR3 is TGTGCCAGCAGCGCAGGGGGATCCTCCTATAATTCACCCCTCCACTTT.

The chain recombines TRBV19 with TRBJ1-1; D is unresolved. This CDR3 spans 12 amino acids. V gave up 3 bases and J gave up 7 bases, with 9 bases separating them. In germline, CDR1 is LNHDA, CDR2 SQIVND (reference sequence). The chain's CDR3 is CASSIGQLEAFF. CDR3 nucleotide sequence: TGTGCCAGTAGTATCGGGCAGCTTGAAGCTTTCTTT.

The DNA of the CDR3 is TGTGCCAGCAGCTACGGACAGGGGTACGGCTATGGCTACACCTTC. It is translated as CASSYGQGYGYGYTF. This chain connects TRBV11-2 to TRBJ1-2; TRBD1 matches at 9 bases. V shed 4 bases, J shed 4 bases, and the junction held 7 bases outside the gene matches. Germline CDR1 reads SGHAT; CDR2 reads FQNNGV. The CDR3 length is 15 residues.

The genes are TRBV29-1 and TRBJ1-5; weak D call: TRBD1 (6 bases). This CDR3 region has 13 residues. The V and J ends lost 5 bases and 3 bases respectively, with 11 bases between them. Germline loops: CDR1 SQVTM, CDR2 ANQGSEA. The DNA of the CDR3 is TGCAGCGTTCCAACAGGGCCCAATCAGCCCCAGCATTTT. Translation: CSVPTGPNQPQHF.

The chain employs TRBV29-1 and TRBJ2-1, with D unresolved. Looked up from germline, CDR1 is SQVTM and CDR2 is ANQGSEA. The CDR3 totals 13 residues. Between the trimmed V and J ends, which lost 7 bases and 2 bases, there was a span of 12 bases. CDR3: CSAHIGAYNEQFF. The CDR3 DNA sequence: TGCAGCGCTCACATTGGAGCCTACAATGAGCAGTTCTTC.

The chain recombines TRBV29-1 with TRBJ2-7; perhaps TRBD1 as D (6 bases). Between the trimmed V and J ends, which lost 7 bases and 2 bases, there was a span of 21 bases. CDR1 and CDR2 (germline): SQVTM, ANQGSEA. The CDR3 is made up of 15 amino acids. CDR3 DNA: TGCAGCGCGGGCGGTTTCCGGGACACACCCTACGAGCAGTACTTC. Its protein is CSAGGFRDTPYEQYF.

This clonotype was observed a few times. This chain connects TRBV6-5 to TRBJ2-2, with D possibly TRBD2 on 5 matching bases. The CDR3 totals 12 residues. Trimming shortened V by 7 bases and J by 7 bases, and 10 bases separated the two germline ends. CDR1 and CDR2 (germline): MNHEY, SVGAGI. CDR3 nucleotides: TGTGCCAGCAACCAACGGGGCGGGGAGCTGTTTTTT. It is translated as CASNQRGGELFF.

The chain has TRBV6-2 or TRBV6-3 and TRBJ1-2, with a weak D call TRBD1 (5 bases). The V end was cut by 5 bases, the J end by 2 bases, with 12 bases between. CDR1 MNHEY and CDR2 SVGEGT come from the germline V gene. The CDR3 covers 14 residues. In DNA form, the CDR3 reads TGTGCCAGCAGTAATCCGGGGCGCAACTATGGCTACACCTTC. It is translated as CASSNPGRNYGYTF.